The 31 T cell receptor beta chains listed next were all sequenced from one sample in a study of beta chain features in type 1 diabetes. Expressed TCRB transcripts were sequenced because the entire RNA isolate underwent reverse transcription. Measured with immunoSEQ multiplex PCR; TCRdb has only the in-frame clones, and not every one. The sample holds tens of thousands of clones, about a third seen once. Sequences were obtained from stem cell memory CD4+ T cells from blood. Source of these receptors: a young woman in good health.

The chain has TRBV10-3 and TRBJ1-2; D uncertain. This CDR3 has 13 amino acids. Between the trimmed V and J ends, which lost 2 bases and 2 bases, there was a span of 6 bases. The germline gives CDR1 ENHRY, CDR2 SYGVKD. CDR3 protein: CAISENSNYGYTF. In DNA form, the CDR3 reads TGTGCCATCAGTGAGAACAGCAACTATGGCTACACCTTC.

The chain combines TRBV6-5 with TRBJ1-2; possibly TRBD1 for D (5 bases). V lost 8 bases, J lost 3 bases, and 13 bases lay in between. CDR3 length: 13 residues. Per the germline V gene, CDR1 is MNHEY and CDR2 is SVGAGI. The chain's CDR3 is CASGPGGDYGYTF. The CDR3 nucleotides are TGTGCCAGCGGGCCTGGGGGGGACTATGGCTACACCTTC.

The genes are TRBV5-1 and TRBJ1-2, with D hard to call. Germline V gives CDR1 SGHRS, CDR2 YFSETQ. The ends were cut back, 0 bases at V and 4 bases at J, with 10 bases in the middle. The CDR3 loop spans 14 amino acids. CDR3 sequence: CASSLDSPFYGYTF. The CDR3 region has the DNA TGCGCCAGCAGCTTGGACAGCCCCTTCTATGGCTACACCTTC.

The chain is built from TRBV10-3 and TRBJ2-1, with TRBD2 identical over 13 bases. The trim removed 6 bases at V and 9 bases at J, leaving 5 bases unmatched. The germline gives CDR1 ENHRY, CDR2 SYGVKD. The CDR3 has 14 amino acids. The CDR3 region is CAIRTSGGPGEQFF. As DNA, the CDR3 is TGTGCCATCAGGACTAGCGGGGGGCCGGGTGAGCAGTTCTTC.

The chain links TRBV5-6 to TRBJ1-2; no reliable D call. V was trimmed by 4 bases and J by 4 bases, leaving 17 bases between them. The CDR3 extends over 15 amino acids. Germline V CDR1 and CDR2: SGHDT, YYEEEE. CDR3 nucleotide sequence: TGTGCCAGCAGCCCCAGAGGGAATGGAGGCTATGGCTACACCTTC. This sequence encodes CASSPRGNGGYGYTF.

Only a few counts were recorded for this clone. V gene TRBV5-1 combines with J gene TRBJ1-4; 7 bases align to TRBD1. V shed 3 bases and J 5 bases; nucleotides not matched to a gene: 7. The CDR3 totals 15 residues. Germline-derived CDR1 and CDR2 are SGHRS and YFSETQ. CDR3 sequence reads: CASSSVQGRNEKLFF. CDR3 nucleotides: TGCGCCAGCAGCTCAGTACAGGGGCGGAATGAAAAACTGTTTTTT.

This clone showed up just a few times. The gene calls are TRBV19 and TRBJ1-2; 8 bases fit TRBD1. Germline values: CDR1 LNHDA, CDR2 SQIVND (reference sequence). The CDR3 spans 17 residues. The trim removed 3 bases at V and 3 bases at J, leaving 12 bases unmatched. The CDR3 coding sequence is TGTGCCAGTAGTATCACTTGGGCAGGGGGCATCGACTATGGCTACACCTTC. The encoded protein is CASSITWAGGIDYGYTF.

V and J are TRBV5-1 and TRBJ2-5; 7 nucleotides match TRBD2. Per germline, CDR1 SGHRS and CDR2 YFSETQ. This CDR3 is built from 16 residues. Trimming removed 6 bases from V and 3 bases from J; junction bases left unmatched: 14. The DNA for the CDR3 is TGCGCCAGCACTCAATTCTCTAGCGGCGGAGAAGAGACCCAGTACTTC. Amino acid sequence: CASTQFSSGGEETQYF. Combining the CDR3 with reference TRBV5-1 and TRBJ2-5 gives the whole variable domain KAGVTQTPRYLIKTRGQQVTLSCSPISGHRSVSWYQQTPGQGLQFLFEYFSETQRNKGNFPGRFSGRQFSNSRSEMNVSTLELGDSALYLCASTQFSSGGEETQYFGPGTRLLVL.

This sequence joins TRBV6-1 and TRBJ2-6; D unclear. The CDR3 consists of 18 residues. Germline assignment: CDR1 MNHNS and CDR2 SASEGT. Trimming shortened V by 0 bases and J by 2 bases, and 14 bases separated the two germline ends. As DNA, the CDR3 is TGTGCCAGCAGTGAAGCGCTTTTAAGCCAGGCTGGGGCCAACGTCCTGACTTTC. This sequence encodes CASSEALLSQAGANVLTF.

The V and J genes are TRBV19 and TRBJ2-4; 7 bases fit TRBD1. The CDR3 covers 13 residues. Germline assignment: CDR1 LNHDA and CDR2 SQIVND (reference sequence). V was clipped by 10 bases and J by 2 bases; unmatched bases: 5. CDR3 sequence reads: CATQDRTKNIQYF. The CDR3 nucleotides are TGTGCCACCCAGGACAGGACCAAAAACATTCAGTACTTC.

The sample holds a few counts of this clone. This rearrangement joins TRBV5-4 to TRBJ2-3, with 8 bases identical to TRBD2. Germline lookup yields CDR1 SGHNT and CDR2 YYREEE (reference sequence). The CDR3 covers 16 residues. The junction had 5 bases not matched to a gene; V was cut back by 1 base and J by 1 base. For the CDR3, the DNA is TGTGCCAGCAGCTTGATCGGGGGGGCTGGCACAGATACGCAGTATTTT. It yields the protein CASSLIGGAGTDTQYF. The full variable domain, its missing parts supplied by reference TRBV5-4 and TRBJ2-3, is ETGVTQSPTHLIKTRGQQVTLRCSSQSGHNTVSWYQQALGQGPQFIFQYYREEENGRGNFPPRFSGLQFPNYSSELNVNALELDDSALYLCASSLIGGAGTDTQYFGPGTRLTVL.

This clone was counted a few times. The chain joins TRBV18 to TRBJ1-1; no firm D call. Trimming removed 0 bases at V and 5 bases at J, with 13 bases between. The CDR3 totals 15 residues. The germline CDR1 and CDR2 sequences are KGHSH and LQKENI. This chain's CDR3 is CASSPPTGERTEAFF. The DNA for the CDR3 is TGTGCCAGCTCACCACCGACCGGGGAAAGGACTGAAGCTTTCTTT.

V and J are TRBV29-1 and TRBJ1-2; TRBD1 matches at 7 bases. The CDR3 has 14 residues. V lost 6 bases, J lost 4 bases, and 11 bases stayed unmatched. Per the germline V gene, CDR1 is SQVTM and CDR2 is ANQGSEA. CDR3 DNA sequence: TGCAGCGTCCTGTTAGGGGGCGCGGGCTATGGCTACACCTTC. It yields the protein CSVLLGGAGYGYTF. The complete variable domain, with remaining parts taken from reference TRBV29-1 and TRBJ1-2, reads SAVISQKPSRDICQRGTSLTIQCQVDSQVTMMFWYRQQPGQSLTLIATANQGSEATYESGFVIDKFPISRPNLTFSTLTVSNMSPEDSSIYLCSVLLGGAGYGYTFGSGTRLTVV.

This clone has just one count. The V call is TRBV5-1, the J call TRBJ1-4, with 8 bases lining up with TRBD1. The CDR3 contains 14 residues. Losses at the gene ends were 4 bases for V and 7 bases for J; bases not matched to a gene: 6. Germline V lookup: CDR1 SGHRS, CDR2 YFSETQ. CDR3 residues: CASSPDRAGEKLFF. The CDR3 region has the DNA TGCGCCAGCAGCCCGGACAGGGCTGGTGAAAAACTGTTTTTT.

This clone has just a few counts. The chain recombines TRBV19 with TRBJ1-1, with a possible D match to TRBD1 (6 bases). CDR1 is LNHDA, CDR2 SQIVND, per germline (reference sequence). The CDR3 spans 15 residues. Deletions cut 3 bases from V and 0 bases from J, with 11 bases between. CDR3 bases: TGTGCCAGTAGTATGATGACAGGTATGAACACTGAAGCTTTCTTT. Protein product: CASSMMTGMNTEAFF.

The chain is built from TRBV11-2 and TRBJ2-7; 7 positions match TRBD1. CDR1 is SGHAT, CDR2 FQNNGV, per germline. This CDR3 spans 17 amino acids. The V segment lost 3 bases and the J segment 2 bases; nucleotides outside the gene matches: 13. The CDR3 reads CASSFFRRGSRAYEQYF. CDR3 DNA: TGTGCCAGCAGCTTTTTCCGCAGGGGGTCCAGGGCCTACGAGCAGTACTTC. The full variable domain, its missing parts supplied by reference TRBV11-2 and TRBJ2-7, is EAGVAQSPRYKIIEKRQSVAFWCNPISGHATLYWYQQILGQGPKLLIQFQNNGVVDDSQLPKDRFSAERLKGVDSTLKIQPAKLEDSAVYLCASSFFRRGSRAYEQYFGPGTRLTVT.

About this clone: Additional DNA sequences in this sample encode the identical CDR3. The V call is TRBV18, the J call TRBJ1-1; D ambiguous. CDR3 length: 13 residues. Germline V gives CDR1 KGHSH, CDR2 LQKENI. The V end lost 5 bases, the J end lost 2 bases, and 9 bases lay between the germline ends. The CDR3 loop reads CASSFGQNTEAFF. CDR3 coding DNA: TGTGCCAGCTCATTTGGCCAAAACACTGAAGCTTTCTTT.

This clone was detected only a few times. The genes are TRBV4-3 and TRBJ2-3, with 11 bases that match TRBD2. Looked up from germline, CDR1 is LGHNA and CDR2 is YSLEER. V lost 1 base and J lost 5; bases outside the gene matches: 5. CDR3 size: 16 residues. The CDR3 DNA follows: TGCGCCAGCAGCCAAGGTAGCGGGGGGGCCGTAGATACGCAGTATTTT. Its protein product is CASSQGSGGAVDTQYF.

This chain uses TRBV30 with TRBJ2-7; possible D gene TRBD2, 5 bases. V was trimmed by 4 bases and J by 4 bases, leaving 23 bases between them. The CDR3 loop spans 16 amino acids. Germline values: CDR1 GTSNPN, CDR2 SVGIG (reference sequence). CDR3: CAWTPSRSSSGYEQYF. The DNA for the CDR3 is TGTGCCTGGACTCCCTCAAGGAGTTCATCGGGGTACGAGCAGTACTTC.

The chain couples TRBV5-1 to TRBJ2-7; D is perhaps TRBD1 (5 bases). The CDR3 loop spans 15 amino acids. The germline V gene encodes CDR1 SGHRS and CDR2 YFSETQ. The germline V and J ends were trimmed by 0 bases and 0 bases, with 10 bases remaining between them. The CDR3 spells CASSLAGSPSYEQYF. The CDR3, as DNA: TGCGCCAGCAGCTTGGCAGGGTCGCCCTCCTACGAGCAGTACTTC.

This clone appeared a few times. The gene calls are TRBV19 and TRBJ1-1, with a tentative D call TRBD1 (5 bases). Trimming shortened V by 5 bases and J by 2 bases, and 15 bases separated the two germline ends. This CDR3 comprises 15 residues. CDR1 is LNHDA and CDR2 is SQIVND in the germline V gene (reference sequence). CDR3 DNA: TGTGCCAGTAGTGGCGGCGCATGGGGCAACACTGAAGCTTTCTTT. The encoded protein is CASSGGAWGNTEAFF.

The DNA of the CDR3 is TGTGCCAGCAGTTACAAGGGGGACGGCTACACCTTC. This sequence encodes CASSYKGDGYTF. V usage is TRBV6-6 and J usage is TRBJ1-2; maybe TRBD1 (6 bases). V was cut by 2 bases and J by 8 bases, with 9 bases left in between. Germline lookup yields CDR1 MNHNY and CDR2 SVGAGI (reference sequence). The CDR3 spans 12 residues.

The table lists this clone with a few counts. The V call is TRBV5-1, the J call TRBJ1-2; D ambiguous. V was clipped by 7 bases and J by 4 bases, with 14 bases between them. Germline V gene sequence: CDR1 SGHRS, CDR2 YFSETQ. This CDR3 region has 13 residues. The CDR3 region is CASASPGSYGYTF. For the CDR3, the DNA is TGCGCCAGCGCCAGTCCCGGGTCCTATGGCTACACCTTC.

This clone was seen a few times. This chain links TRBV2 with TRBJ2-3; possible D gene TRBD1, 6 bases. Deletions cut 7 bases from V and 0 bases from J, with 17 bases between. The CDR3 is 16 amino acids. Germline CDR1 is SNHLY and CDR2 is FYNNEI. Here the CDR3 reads CASTLGQGRSTDTQYF. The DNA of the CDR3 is TGTGCCAGCACTCTGGGCCAGGGGCGTAGCACAGATACGCAGTATTTT.

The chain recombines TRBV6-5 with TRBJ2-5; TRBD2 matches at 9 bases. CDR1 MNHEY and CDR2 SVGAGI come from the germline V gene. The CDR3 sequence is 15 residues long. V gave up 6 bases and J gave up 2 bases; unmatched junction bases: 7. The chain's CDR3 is CASSSLAGQQETQYF. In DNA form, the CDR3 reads TGTGCCAGCAGCTCTCTAGCGGGGCAACAAGAGACCCAGTACTTC.

The CDR3 loop is CASSPSGQGNYGYTF. The CDR3 DNA follows: TGTGCCAGCTCACCCTCAGGACAGGGGAACTATGGCTACACCTTC. The chain employs TRBV18 and TRBJ1-2, with 9 bases aligning to TRBD1. The CDR3 contains 15 residues. J gave up 2 bases and V 3 bases, and 4 bases lay outside the gene matches. CDR1 KGHSH and CDR2 LQKENI come from the germline V gene.

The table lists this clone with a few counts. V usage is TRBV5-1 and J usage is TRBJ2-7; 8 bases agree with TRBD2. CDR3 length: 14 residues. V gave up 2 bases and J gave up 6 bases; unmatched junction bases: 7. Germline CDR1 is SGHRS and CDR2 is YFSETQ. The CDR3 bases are TGCGCCAGCAGCTTAGCGGGAGAATATGGCGAGCAGTACTTC. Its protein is CASSLAGEYGEQYF.

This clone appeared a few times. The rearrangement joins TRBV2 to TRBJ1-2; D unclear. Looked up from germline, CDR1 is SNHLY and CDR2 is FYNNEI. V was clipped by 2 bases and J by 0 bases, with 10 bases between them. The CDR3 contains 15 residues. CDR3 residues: CASSEQGVTNYGYTF. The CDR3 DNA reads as TGTGCCAGCAGTGAACAAGGAGTTACTAACTATGGCTACACCTTC.

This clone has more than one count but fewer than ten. CDR3 DNA: TGTGCCAGCAGCTTAGAGTGGCAGGCCTACGAGCAGTACTTC. It yields the protein CASSLEWQAYEQYF. The J gene is TRBJ2-7, the V gene TRBV11-2, with D hard to call. V lost 0 bases to trimming and J lost 2 bases, with 8 bases between them. The CDR3 covers 14 residues. From germline, CDR1 is SGHAT and CDR2 FQNNGV.

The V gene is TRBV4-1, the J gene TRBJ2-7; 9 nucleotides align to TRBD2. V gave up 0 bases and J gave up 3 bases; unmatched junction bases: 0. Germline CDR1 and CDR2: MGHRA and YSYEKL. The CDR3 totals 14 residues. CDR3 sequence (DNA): TGCGCCAGCAGCCAAGAGACTAGCGGCTACGAGCAGTACTTC. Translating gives CASSQETSGYEQYF.

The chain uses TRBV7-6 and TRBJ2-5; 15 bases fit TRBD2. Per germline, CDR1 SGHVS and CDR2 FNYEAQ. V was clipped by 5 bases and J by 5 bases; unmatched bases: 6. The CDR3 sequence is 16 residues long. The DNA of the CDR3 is TGTGCCAGCAGCATCTCTGGGACTAGCGGGAGGGAGACCCAGTACTTC. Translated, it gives CASSISGTSGRETQYF.